Sequencing of this TCR beta chain was carried out in a study of blood T cell repertoires in COVID-19. The overall study: The study drew acute and convalescent COVID-19 samples from the United States, Italy and Spain. In each case, the material was cDNA or gDNA derived from T cells, B-cell-depleted T cells, or PBMCs.

Per the original methods: Reference gene primer amplification gave nucleated cell count estimates. Generated by immunoSEQ multiplex PCR, the TCRdb table keeps only in-frame clones and is missing some. V and J calls and clone size are as listed in that table; D and trimming were resolved from the DNA. The table has hundreds of thousands of clones, 85% seen once. This CDR3 comprises 15 residues. Germline CDR1 SGHTA, CDR2 FQGNSA. The junction had 9 bases not matched to a gene; V was cut back by 5 bases and J by 5 bases. The rearrangement uses TRBV7-2 and TRBJ2-7; 10 bases line up with TRBD1. The TCR sequence derives from a human donor in a cohort sampled during active COVID-19. The sequencing input was peripheral blood. The CDR3 DNA sequence: TGTGCCAGCAGCCAACCCCGGGACAGGGGCAACGAGCAGTACTTC. Translated: CASSQPRDRGNEQYF.